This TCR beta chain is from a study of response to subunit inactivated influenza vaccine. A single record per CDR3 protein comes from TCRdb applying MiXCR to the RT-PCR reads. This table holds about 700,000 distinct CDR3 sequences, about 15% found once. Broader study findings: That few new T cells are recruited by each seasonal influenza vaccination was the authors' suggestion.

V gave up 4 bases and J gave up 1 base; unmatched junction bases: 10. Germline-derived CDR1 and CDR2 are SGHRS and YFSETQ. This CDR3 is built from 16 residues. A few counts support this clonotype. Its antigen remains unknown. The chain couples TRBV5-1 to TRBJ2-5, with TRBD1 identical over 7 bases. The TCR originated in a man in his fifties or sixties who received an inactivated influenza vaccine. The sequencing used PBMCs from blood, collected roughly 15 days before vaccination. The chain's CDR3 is CASSPTLTGPQETQYF. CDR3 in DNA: TGCGCCAGCAGCCCGACCCTGACAGGGCCCCAAGAGACCCAGTACTTC. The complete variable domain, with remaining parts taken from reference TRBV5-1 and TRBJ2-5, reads KAGVTQTPRYLIKTRGQQVTLSCSPISGHRSVSWYQQTPGQGLQFLFEYFSETQRNKGNFPGRFSGRQFSNSRSEMNVSTLELGDSALYLCASSPTLTGPQETQYFGPGTRLLVL.